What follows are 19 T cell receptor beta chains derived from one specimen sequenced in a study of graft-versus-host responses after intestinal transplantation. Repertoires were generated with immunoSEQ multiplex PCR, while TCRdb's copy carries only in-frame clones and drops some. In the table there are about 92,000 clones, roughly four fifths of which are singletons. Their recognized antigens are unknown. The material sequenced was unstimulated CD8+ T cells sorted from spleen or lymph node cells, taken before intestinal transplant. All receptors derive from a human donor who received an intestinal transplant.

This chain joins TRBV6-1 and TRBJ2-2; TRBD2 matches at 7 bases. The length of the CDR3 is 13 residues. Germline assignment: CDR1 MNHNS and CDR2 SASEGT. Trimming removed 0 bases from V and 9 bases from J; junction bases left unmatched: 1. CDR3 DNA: TGTGCCAGCAGTGAAGCGGGAGGGAGGGAGCTGTTTTTT. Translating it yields CASSEAGGRELFF.

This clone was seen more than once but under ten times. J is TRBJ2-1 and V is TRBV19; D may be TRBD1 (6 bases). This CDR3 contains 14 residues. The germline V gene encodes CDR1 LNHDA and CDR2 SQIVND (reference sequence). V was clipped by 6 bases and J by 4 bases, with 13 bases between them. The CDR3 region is CASRTGTDYNEQFF. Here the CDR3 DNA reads TGTGCCAGTAGGACAGGAACGGATTACAATGAGCAGTTCTTC.

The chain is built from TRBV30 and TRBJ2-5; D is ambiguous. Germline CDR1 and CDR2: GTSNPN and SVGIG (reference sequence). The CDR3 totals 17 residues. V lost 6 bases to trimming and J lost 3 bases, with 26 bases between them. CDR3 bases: TGTGCCTGCCTCGAGTGGAACCCTCCGTTTGTCAAAGAGACCCAGTACTTC. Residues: CACLEWNPPFVKETQYF.

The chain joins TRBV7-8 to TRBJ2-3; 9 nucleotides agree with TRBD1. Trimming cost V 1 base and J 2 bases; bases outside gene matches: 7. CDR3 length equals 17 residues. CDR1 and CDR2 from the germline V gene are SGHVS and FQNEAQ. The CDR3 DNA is TGTGCCAGCAGCTTAGTATTTCACAGGGGGCACACAGATACGCAGTATTTT. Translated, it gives CASSLVFHRGHTDTQYF.

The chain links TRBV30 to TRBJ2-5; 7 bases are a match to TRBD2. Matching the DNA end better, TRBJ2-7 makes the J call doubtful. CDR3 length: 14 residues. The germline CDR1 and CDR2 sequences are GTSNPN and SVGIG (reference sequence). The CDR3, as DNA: TGTGCCTGGAAACACTCCGGGGGGAGCTACGAGCAGTACTTC. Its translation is CAWKHSGGSYEQYF.

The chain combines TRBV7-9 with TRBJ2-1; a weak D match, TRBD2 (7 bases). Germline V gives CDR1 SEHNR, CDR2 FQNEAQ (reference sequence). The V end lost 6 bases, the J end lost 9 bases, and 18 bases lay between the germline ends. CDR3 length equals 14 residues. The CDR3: CASSLRAGEGEQFF. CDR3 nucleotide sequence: TGTGCCAGCAGTCTTCGAGCAGGGGAGGGTGAGCAGTTCTTC.

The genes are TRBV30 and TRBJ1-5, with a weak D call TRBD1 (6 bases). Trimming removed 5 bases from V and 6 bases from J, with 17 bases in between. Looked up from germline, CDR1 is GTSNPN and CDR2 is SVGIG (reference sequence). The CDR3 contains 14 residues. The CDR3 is CAWQDTGSSQPQHF. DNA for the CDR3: TGTGCCTGGCAAGACACAGGGAGTAGTCAGCCCCAGCATTTT.

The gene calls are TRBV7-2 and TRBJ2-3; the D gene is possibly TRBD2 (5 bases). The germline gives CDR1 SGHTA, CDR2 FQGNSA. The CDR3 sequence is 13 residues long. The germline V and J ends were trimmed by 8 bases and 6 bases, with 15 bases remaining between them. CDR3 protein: CASSSSPGDTQYF. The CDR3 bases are TGTGCCAGCTCCTCTAGCCCCGGGGATACGCAGTATTTT.

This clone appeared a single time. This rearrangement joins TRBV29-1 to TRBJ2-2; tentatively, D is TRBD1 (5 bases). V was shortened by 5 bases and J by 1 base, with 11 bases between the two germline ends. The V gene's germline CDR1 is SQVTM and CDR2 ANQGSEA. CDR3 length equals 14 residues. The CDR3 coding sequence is TGCAGCGTTTTAGACAGCCTGAACACCGGGGAGCTGTTTTTT. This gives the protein CSVLDSLNTGELFF.

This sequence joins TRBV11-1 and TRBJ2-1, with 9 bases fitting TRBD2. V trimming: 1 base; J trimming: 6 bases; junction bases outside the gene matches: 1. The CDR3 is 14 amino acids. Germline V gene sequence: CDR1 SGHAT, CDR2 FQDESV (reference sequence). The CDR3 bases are TGTGCCAGCAGCTTAGGGACTAGCGTCAATGAGCAGTTCTTC. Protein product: CASSLGTSVNEQFF.

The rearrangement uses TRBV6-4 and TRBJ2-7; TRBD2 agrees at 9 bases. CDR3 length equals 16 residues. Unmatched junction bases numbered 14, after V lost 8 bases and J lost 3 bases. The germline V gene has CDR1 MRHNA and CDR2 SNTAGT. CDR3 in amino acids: CASSRKTSGLFYEQYF. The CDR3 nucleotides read TGTGCCAGCTCGAGGAAAACTAGCGGGCTCTTCTACGAGCAGTACTTC.

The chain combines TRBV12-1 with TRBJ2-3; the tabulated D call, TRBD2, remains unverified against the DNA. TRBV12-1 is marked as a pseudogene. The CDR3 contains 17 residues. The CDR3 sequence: CASDSLAGERITDTQYF. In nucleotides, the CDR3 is TGTGCCAGCGATTCCCTAGCGGGTGAACGAATCACAGATACGCAGTATTTT.

Here the CDR3 DNA reads TGTGCCAGCAGCGCTAGCGGGGGGGCCGATGAGCAGTTCTTC. Amino acid sequence: CASSASGGADEQFF. This sequence joins TRBV9 and TRBJ2-1; TRBD2 aligns across 12 bases. This CDR3 region has 14 residues. CDR1 is SGDLS, CDR2 YYNGEE, per germline. J lost 8 bases, V lost 3 bases, and 3 bases had no gene match.

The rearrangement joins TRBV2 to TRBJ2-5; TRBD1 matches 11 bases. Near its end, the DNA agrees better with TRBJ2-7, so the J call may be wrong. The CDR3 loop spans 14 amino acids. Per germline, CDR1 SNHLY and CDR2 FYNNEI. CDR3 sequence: CASSRTGGFHEQYF. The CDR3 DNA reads TGTGCCAGCAGTCGGACAGGGGGCTTTCACGAGCAGTACTTC.

For the CDR3, the DNA is TGTGCCAGCAGCCTAGACAGTGAGAAGCCTTATGGCTACACCTTC. Translated, it gives CASSLDSEKPYGYTF. The genes are TRBV5-6 and TRBJ1-2; D might be TRBD1 (5 bases). Germline lookup yields CDR1 SGHDT and CDR2 YYEEEE. Trimming cost V 4 bases and J 5 bases, with 18 bases left between them. The CDR3 totals 15 residues.

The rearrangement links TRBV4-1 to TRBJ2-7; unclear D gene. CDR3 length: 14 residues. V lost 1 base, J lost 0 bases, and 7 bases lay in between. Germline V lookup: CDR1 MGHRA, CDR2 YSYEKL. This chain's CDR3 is CASSQGYVSYEQYF. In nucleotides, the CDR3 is TGCGCCAGCAGCCAAGGGTACGTCTCCTACGAGCAGTACTTC.

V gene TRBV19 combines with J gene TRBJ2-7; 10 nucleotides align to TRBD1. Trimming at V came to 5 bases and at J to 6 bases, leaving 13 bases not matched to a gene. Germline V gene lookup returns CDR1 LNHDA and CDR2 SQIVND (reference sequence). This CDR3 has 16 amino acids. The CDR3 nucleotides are TGTGCCAGTAGTGCCGGGACAGGGGACCTAGGCGGCGAGCAGTACTTC. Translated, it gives CASSAGTGDLGGEQYF.

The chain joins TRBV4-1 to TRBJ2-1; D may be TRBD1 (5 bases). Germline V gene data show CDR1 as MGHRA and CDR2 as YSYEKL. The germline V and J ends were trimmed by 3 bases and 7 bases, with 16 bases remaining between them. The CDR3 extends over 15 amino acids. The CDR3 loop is CASSQGRDPWNEQFF. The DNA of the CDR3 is TGCGCCAGCAGCCAGGGCAGGGATCCATGGAATGAGCAGTTCTTC.

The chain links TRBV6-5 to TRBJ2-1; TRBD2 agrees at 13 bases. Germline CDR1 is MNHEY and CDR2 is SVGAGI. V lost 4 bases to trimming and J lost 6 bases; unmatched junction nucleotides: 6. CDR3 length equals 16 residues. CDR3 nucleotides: TGTGCCAGCAGTTCGATCGGGACTAGCGGGACCAATGAGCAGTTCTTC. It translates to CASSSIGTSGTNEQFF.